A single T cell receptor beta chain is shown here with its context. The data stem from a study of blood T cell repertoires in COVID-19. The study drew participants aged about 18 to 89 years from some 24 US areas. Recovered status applied to Cohort 3 donors who had two consecutive negative PCRs. It also applied to those with clearance or with symptom resolution. Sequenced by immunoSEQ multiplex PCR; TCRdb stores in-frame clones only, minus some. The table includes around 310,000 clones, about 87% detected once. This CDR3 comprises 17 residues. V gave up 4 bases and J gave up 0 bases, with 18 bases separating them. Germline assignment: CDR1 SGHDN and CDR2 FVKESK.

The specimen sequenced was PBMCs or T cells enriched from blood (not recorded which). The rearrangement joins TRBV14 to TRBJ2-5; possibly TRBD2 for D (5 bases). The sequence came from a man aged 25 to 40 who had recovered from COVID-19. The CDR3 loop is CASSLGGGGWDQETQYF. The DNA of the CDR3 is TGTGCCAGCAGCCTTGGAGGTGGTGGATGGGACCAAGAGACCCAGTACTTC. Combining the CDR3 with reference TRBV14 and TRBJ2-5 gives the whole variable domain EAGVTQFPSHSVIEKGQTVTLRCDPISGHDNLYWYRRVMGKEIKFLLHFVKESKQDESGMPNNRFLAERTGGTYSTLKVQPAELEDSGVYFCASSLGGGGWDQETQYFGPGTRLLVL.